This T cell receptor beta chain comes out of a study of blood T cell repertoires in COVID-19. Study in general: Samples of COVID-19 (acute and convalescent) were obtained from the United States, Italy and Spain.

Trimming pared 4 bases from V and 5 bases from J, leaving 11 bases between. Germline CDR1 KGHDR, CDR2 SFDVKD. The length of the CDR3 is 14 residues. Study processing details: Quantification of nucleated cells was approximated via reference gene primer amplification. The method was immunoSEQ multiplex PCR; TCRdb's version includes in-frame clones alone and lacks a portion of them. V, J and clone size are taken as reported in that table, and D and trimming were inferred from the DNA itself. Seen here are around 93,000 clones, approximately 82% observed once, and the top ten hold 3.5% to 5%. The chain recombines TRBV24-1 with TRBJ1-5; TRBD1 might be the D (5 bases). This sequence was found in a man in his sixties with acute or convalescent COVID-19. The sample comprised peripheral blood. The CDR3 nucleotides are TGTGCCACCAGTGAAGAGACAGTTCATCAGCCCCAGCATTTT. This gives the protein CATSEETVHQPQHF.